This T cell receptor (beta chain) was found in a study of blood T cell repertoires in COVID-19. Across the study: Acute and convalescent COVID-19 specimens originated in the United States, Italy and Spain.

The CDR3 consists of 14 residues. V was clipped by 4 bases and J by 0 bases, with 13 bases between them. Germline V gene lookup returns CDR1 DFQATT and CDR2 SNEGSKA (reference sequence). This table comes from immunoSEQ multiplex PCR, and its TCRdb copy is limited to in-frame clones, with some not included. The sample lists approximately 13,000 clones, 84% occurring once. Sequencing was performed on peripheral blood. The TCR was taken from a man aged 50 or older with active COVID-19. The chain joins TRBV20-1 to TRBJ2-7; D might be TRBD2 (5 bases). The CDR3 loop is CSAIDWESSYEQYF. DNA for the CDR3: TGCAGTGCTATTGACTGGGAGAGCTCCTACGAGCAGTACTTC.